The 16 T cell receptor beta chains given below trace back to one sample, sequenced in a study of CD8+ T cells in alopecia areata. Treatment described: oral pan-JAK inhibitor, 5-10 mg twice daily. TCR sequencing used cDNA made by reverse transcription of extracted RNA. Here immunoSEQ multiplex PCR was the method, and the copy in TCRdb shows in-frame clones only, minus some. This sample has 60,000 to 85,000 clones, with 60% to 70% found just once. This sample comprised CD8+ T cells sorted from blood, obtained at week 24, from a patient treated with tofacitinib. These receptors originate from a human donor with alopecia areata.

A note on this clone: Other nucleotide sequences in the sample specify the same CDR3. The rearrangement joins TRBV7-3 to TRBJ2-1, with 13 bases matching TRBD2. J gave up 4 bases and V 3 bases, and 0 bases lay outside the gene matches. The germline V gene has CDR1 SGHTA and CDR2 FQGTGA. CDR3 length equals 15 residues. Here the CDR3 DNA reads TGTGCCAGCAGCTTGGGACTAGCGGGATACAATGAGCAGTTCTTC. It specifies CASSLGLAGYNEQFF.

CDR3 in DNA: TGTGCCAGCAGTTACTATGACAGGGGGCTCAACAATGAGCAGTTCTTC. This translates into CASSYYDRGLNNEQFF. The chain is built from TRBV6-6 and TRBJ2-1, with 10 bases aligning to TRBD1. CDR3 length: 16 residues. Germline V gene lookup returns CDR1 MNHNY and CDR2 SVGAGI (reference sequence). Unmatched junction bases numbered 5, after V lost 1 base and J lost 5 bases.

For this clone: Compared with germline, one end of the junction differs, possibly owing to a read error. The chain carries TRBV2 and TRBJ2-6; 9 positions agree with TRBD1. The CDR3 consists of 17 residues. The germline V gene has CDR1 SNHLY and CDR2 FYNNEI. The CDR3 loop is CASREGTGTSGANVLTF. The CDR3 bases are TGTGCCAGCAGGGAAGGGACAGGGACTTCTGGGGCCAACGTCCTGACTTTC. The full variable domain, in which reference TRBV2 and TRBJ2-6 provide the parts outside the CDR3, is EPEVTQTPSHQVTQMGQEVILRCVPISNHLYFYWYRQILGQKVEFLVSFYNNEISEKSEIFDDQFSVERPDGSNFTLKIRSTKLEDSAMYFCASREGTGTSGANVLTFGAGSRLTVL.

The gene calls are TRBV4-1 and TRBJ2-5; 9 bases are a match to TRBD2. J gave up 2 bases and V 1 base, and 5 bases lay outside the gene matches. The germline CDR1 and CDR2 sequences are MGHRA and YSYEKL. The CDR3 extends over 16 amino acids. As DNA, the CDR3 is TGCGCCAGCAGCCAAGCCCCAGCGGGGGGTCAAGAGACCCAGTACTTC. Translated: CASSQAPAGGQETQYF.

The V and J genes are TRBV7-6 and TRBJ2-1; 8 bases map to TRBD2. The CDR3 extends over 17 amino acids. Germline V gene sequence: CDR1 SGHVS, CDR2 FNYEAQ. With 0 bases clipped from V and 3 bases from J, the junction kept 7 bases outside the gene matches. This CDR3 is CASSLAALTSDYNEQFF. The CDR3 DNA reads as TGTGCCAGCAGCTTAGCGGCCTTGACTAGCGACTACAATGAGCAGTTCTTC.

Only one count was recorded for this clone. This chain links TRBV13 with TRBJ1-1, with TRBD1 matching 8 bases. Unmatched junction bases numbered 3, after V lost 2 bases and J lost 4 bases. The CDR3 is 14 residues long. Germline CDR1 and CDR2: PRHDT and FYEKMQ (reference sequence). The CDR3: CASSLTGGSTEAFF. The CDR3 bases are TGTGCCAGCAGCTTAACAGGGGGTTCCACTGAAGCTTTCTTT.

This chain connects TRBV29-1 to TRBJ1-2; D gene uncertain. Trimming shortened V by 4 bases and J by 0 bases, and 9 bases separated the two germline ends. CDR1 is SQVTM, CDR2 ANQGSEA, per germline. This CDR3 spans 13 amino acids. CDR3 DNA: TGCAGCGTTGGTTCCTCCGCTAACTATGGCTACACCTTC. Translation: CSVGSSANYGYTF.

As DNA, the CDR3 is TGTGCCAGCAGCTTGGTAGCCAGCCAAGAGACCCAGTACTTC. It translates to CASSLVASQETQYF. The chain recombines TRBV5-6 with TRBJ2-5; the D is unclear. Germline V gene data show CDR1 as SGHDT and CDR2 as YYEEEE. CDR3 size: 14 residues. V gave up 0 bases and J gave up 1 base, with 7 bases separating them.

This clone appeared once. The V and J genes are TRBV5-6 and TRBJ1-6; D is unresolved. V was clipped by 0 bases and J by 10 bases, with 8 bases between them. This CDR3 comprises 13 residues. Per the germline V gene, CDR1 is SGHDT and CDR2 is YYEEEE. As DNA, the CDR3 is TGTGCCAGCAGCTTGGGCCCCGGATCACCCCTCCACTTT. Translating it yields CASSLGPGSPLHF.

The rearrangement uses TRBV15 and TRBJ1-5; 7 nucleotides align to TRBD1. Germline loops: CDR1 LNHNV, CDR2 YYDKDF (reference sequence). J gave up 1 base and V 7 bases, and 4 bases lay outside the gene matches. This CDR3 comprises 14 residues. The CDR3: CATTDRASNQPQHF. CDR3 DNA: TGTGCCACCACCGACAGGGCAAGCAATCAGCCCCAGCATTTT.

DNA for the CDR3: TGTGCCAGCAGCGTAGTAGCTGGGGATGAGCAGTTCTTC. This codes for CASSVVAGDEQFF. This sequence joins TRBV9 and TRBJ2-1; D is ambiguous. Germline V lookup: CDR1 SGDLS, CDR2 YYNGEE. V was pared by 0 bases and J by 8 bases, with 9 bases between. The CDR3 totals 13 residues.

This clone has just a few counts. In DNA form, the CDR3 reads TGTGCCAGCAGCTTACACGGCAGGGGGCCAGATACGCAGTATTTT. This sequence encodes CASSLHGRGPDTQYF. This chain connects TRBV7-3 to TRBJ2-3; 8 nucleotides line up with TRBD1. V was pared by 2 bases and J by 4 bases, with 5 bases of the junction left unmatched. Germline lookup yields CDR1 SGHTA and CDR2 FQGTGA. This CDR3 spans 15 amino acids.

The rearrangement uses TRBV5-1 and TRBJ2-6; no clear D. The V gene lost 2 bases and the J gene lost 0 bases, with 12 bases spanning the gap. The CDR3 is made up of 17 amino acids. Germline loops: CDR1 SGHRS, CDR2 YFSETQ. The CDR3 protein is CASSLETGLSGANVLTF. The CDR3 nucleotides read TGCGCCAGCAGCTTAGAGACTGGGCTCTCTGGGGCCAACGTCCTGACTTTC.

The genes are TRBV15 and TRBJ2-3; 8 bases line up with TRBD1. The CDR3 has 14 amino acids. V was clipped by 3 bases and J by 1 base; unmatched bases: 0. Germline CDR1 is LNHNV and CDR2 is YYDKDF (reference sequence). The CDR3 loop is CATSRDRGTDTQYF. In DNA form, the CDR3 reads TGTGCCACCAGCAGGGACAGGGGCACAGATACGCAGTATTTT.

The chain uses TRBV4-1 and TRBJ2-1, with 9 bases aligning to TRBD2. The length of the CDR3 is 17 residues. In germline, CDR1 is MGHRA, CDR2 YSYEKL. The V and J ends lost 5 bases and 6 bases, in that order; junction bases with no gene match: 14. The CDR3 coding sequence is TGCGCCAGCAGCTACCCCCCGGCGGGAGGGCCGTCCAATGAGCAGTTCTTC. Its translation: CASSYPPAGGPSNEQFF.

The V gene is TRBV4-1, the J gene TRBJ1-4; tentative D call: TRBD1 (6 bases). CDR1 is MGHRA, CDR2 YSYEKL, per germline. Deletions cut 6 bases from V and 7 bases from J, with 15 bases between. The CDR3 runs 14 residues. CDR3 sequence: CASRGTGTPEKLFF. The CDR3 nucleotides are TGCGCCAGCAGGGGAACCGGGACACCTGAAAAACTGTTTTTT.